The next 12 T cell receptor beta chains were all read from a single sample in a study of cytomegalovirus exposure and HLA in healthy donors. PCR was performed using 60 Vbeta and 13 Jbeta primers. The assay was immunoSEQ multiplex PCR, and TCRdb's table has in-frame clones only and misses some. The table includes about 150,000 clones, roughly 80% detected once. Sequencing was carried out using PBMCs. Source of these receptors: a woman in her forties in good health and CMV-seropositive.

The chain is built from TRBV28 and TRBJ1-5; 8 nucleotides agree with TRBD1. The CDR3 is 15 residues long. With V trimmed by 3 bases and J by 6 bases, 7 bases remained unmatched. Germline-derived CDR1 and CDR2 are MDHEN and SYDVKM. CDR3 in DNA: TGTGCCAGCAGTTTGGGGCAGGGGGCAGGTCAGCCCCAGCATTTT. Its translation is CASSLGQGAGQPQHF.

The genes are TRBV5-4 and TRBJ1-4; 7 bases are a match to TRBD1. V was pared by 3 bases and J by 8 bases, with 7 bases of the junction left unmatched. Per germline, CDR1 SGHNT and CDR2 YYREEE (reference sequence). CDR3 size: 14 residues. CDR3 sequence reads: CASSSGGNREKLFF. The DNA of the CDR3 is TGTGCCAGCAGCTCAGGGGGAAATAGGGAAAAACTGTTTTTT.

The V and J genes are TRBV28 and TRBJ1-1; 7 bases match TRBD1. J lost 4 bases, V lost 2 bases, and 4 bases had no gene match. The CDR3 length is 14 residues. The germline V gene encodes CDR1 MDHEN and CDR2 SYDVKM. CDR3 protein: CASSLPGQPTEAFF. The DNA of the CDR3 is TGTGCCAGCAGTTTACCGGGACAGCCCACTGAAGCTTTCTTT.

The chain is built from TRBV9 and TRBJ2-5, with TRBD2 matching 11 bases. This CDR3 spans 15 amino acids. Looked up from germline, CDR1 is SGDLS and CDR2 is YYNGEE. With 4 bases clipped from V and 5 bases from J, the junction kept 7 bases outside the gene matches. This chain's CDR3 is CASSSSGGTMETQYF. The CDR3 DNA follows: TGTGCCAGCAGCTCTAGCGGGGGGACAATGGAGACCCAGTACTTC.

This rearrangement joins TRBV10-3 to TRBJ2-2; TRBD2 matches 11 bases. Unmatched junction bases numbered 11, after V lost 7 bases and J lost 4 bases. CDR1 and CDR2 from the germline V gene are ENHRY and SYGVKD. The CDR3 is 17 residues long. CDR3 nucleotide sequence: TGTGCCATCACTAACGCGGGGACTAGCGGACTCACCGGGGAGCTGTTTTTT. Its translation: CAITNAGTSGLTGELFF.

CDR3 loop: CASIATGTGGNYGYTF. The DNA of the CDR3 is TGTGCCAGCATTGCTACCGGGACAGGGGGAAACTATGGCTACACCTTC. The chain links TRBV27 to TRBJ1-2; 11 bases map to TRBD1. J was trimmed by 2 bases and V by 7 bases; bases with no gene match: 9. Germline loops: CDR1 MNHEY, CDR2 SMNVEV (reference sequence). CDR3 length: 16 residues.

The chain employs TRBV5-1 and TRBJ1-1; weak D call: TRBD1 (5 bases). Germline values: CDR1 SGHRS, CDR2 YFSETQ. This CDR3 region has 16 residues. Trimming shortened V by 3 bases and J by 0 bases, and 15 bases separated the two germline ends. CDR3 nucleotides: TGCGCCAGCAGCTCAACAAGGACACAATTGAACACTGAAGCTTTCTTT. Its protein product is CASSSTRTQLNTEAFF.

The V gene is TRBV14, the J gene TRBJ2-5; weak D call: TRBD2 (6 bases). V was cut by 1 base and J by 4 bases, with 10 bases left in between. The CDR3 length is 14 residues. Germline V gene data show CDR1 as SGHDN and CDR2 as FVKESK. CDR3 nucleotide sequence: TGTGCCAGCAGCCAAGGAGGAGGGGTAGAGACCCAGTACTTC. Its translation is CASSQGGGVETQYF.

This chain links TRBV10-2 with TRBJ1-2; D remains ambiguous. Germline CDR1 WSHSY, CDR2 SAAADI. The CDR3 loop spans 17 amino acids. Trimming took 6 bases from V and 1 from J, leaving 21 bases between them. CDR3 sequence (DNA): TGCGCCAGCAGACCCCTTTCCAGCGGCAGAGATAACTATGGCTACACCTTC. Translating gives CASRPLSSGRDNYGYTF.

The chain employs TRBV7-8 and TRBJ2-2; 10 nucleotides line up with TRBD2. The V and J ends lost 2 bases and 2 bases, in that order; junction bases with no gene match: 8. The V gene's germline CDR1 is SGHVS and CDR2 FQNEAQ. The CDR3 is 18 residues long. The CDR3 nucleotides read TGTGCCAGCAGCTTATACTGGACTAGCGGAACTAACACCGGGGAGCTGTTTTTT. Translating it yields CASSLYWTSGTNTGELFF.

The chain combines TRBV5-8 with TRBJ1-2; 11 bases fit TRBD1. Germline V CDR1 and CDR2: SGHTS, YDEGEE. There are 15 residues in the CDR3. The trim removed 0 bases at V and 7 bases at J, leaving 5 bases unmatched. The CDR3 region is CASSLARTGGSGYTF. The CDR3 coding sequence is TGTGCCAGCAGCTTGGCGCGGACAGGGGGCTCTGGCTACACCTTC.

The V call is TRBV5-4, the J call TRBJ1-2; 10 bases match TRBD1. The germline V gene encodes CDR1 SGHNT and CDR2 YYREEE (reference sequence). The CDR3 extends over 15 amino acids. The ends lost 3 bases at V and 8 bases at J; junction bases unmatched: 10. The CDR3 DNA is TGTGCCAGCAGCTACCGGGACAGGGGATTGTTCGGCTACACCTTC. Translating gives CASSYRDRGLFGYTF.